The 21 T cell receptor beta chains presented below share a single source sample, sequenced in a study of Graves' ophthalmopathy and Graves' hyperthyroidism. Researchers took RNA transcripts and amplified TCR beta CDR3 regions from them. RT-PCR with HTBI primers came first, then second-round multiplex PCR. MiXCR was run by TCRdb on the multiplex PCR reads, yielding one entry per CDR3 protein. Counted here are about 740,000 distinct CDR3 sequences, approximately 40% occurring once; the ten biggest clones make up roughly 45%. Sequenced material: peripheral blood. These receptors all stem from an adult man with Graves' ophthalmopathy.

Concerning this clonotype itself: At one end, the junction sequence differs from germline, possibly due to a read error. The chain has TRBV10-3 and TRBJ2-7; 8 bases map to TRBD1. Per the germline V gene, CDR1 is ENHRY and CDR2 is SYGVKD. CDR3 length: 13 residues. CDR3 DNA sequence: TGTGCCACCAGTGAGTCAGGGGGCCACGAGCAGTACTTC. Translation: CATSESGGHEQYF.

The table lists this clonotype with a few counts. CDR3 sequence (DNA): TGTGCCAGCAGTGTAACCCCAGGGGGCGGCGGGGAGCTGTTTTTT. Its protein is CASSVTPGGGGELFF. The chain employs TRBV6-6 and TRBJ2-2, with 8 bases identical to TRBD1. With V trimmed by 5 bases and J by 7 bases, 9 bases remained unmatched. In germline, CDR1 is MNHNY, CDR2 SVGAGI (reference sequence). The CDR3 totals 15 residues.

Concerning this clonotype: A much larger clone differs by one base, so this may be a read error. The J gene is TRBJ2-5, the V gene TRBV2; TRBD2 aligns across 7 bases. This CDR3 region has 13 residues. Germline values: CDR1 SNHLY, CDR2 FYNNEI. The CDR3 nucleotides read TGTACCAGCGGACTAGGAGGTCGTGAGACCCAGTACTTC. It encodes CTSGLGGRETQYF.

This clonotype came up many times. This rearrangement joins TRBV7-2 to TRBJ2-5; D is uncertain. This CDR3 is built from 13 residues. Per germline, CDR1 SGHTA and CDR2 FQGNSA. V lost 0 bases and J lost 2, with 4 bases in between. CDR3 residues: CASSLAQQETQYF. In DNA form, the CDR3 reads TGTGCCAGCAGCTTAGCACAGCAAGAGACCCAGTACTTC.

This clonotype has only one observation. Possible read error: a much larger clone is one base away. The rearrangement joins TRBV2 to TRBJ2-5; a weak D match, TRBD1 (5 bases). The germline V gene encodes CDR1 SNHLY and CDR2 FYNNEI. With 2 bases removed from V and 2 bases from J, the gap between germline ends came to 9 bases. This CDR3 region has 14 residues. DNA of the CDR3: TGTGCCAGCAGTGAAAGTGACAGACAAGAGACCCAGTACTTC. Translated, it gives CASSESDRQETQYF.

The gene calls are TRBV7-9 and TRBJ1-2, with 7 bases that match TRBD1. V shed 6 bases, J shed 6 bases, and the junction held 4 bases outside the gene matches. This CDR3 is built from 12 residues. Germline V CDR1 and CDR2: SEHNR, FQNEAQ (reference sequence). This chain's CDR3 is CASRDRRNGYTF. The CDR3 DNA is TGTGCCAGCAGGGACAGGCGGAATGGCTACACCTTC.

J is TRBJ1-1 and V is TRBV2; the match to TRBD1 covers 9 bases. The CDR3 runs 15 residues. The V and J ends lost 5 bases and 4 bases, in that order; junction bases with no gene match: 8. Germline CDR1 reads SNHLY; CDR2 reads FYNNEI. CDR3 amino acids: CASSLDRGGGTEAFF. The CDR3 region has the DNA TGTGCCAGCAGTCTAGACAGGGGGGGGGGCACTGAAGCTTTCTTT.

The chain couples TRBV20-1 to TRBJ2-7; tentatively, D is TRBD2 (6 bases). Germline values: CDR1 DFQATT, CDR2 SNEGSKA (reference sequence). Deletions cut 2 bases from V and 2 bases from J, with 13 bases between. There are 14 residues in the CDR3. DNA of the CDR3: TGCAGTGCTAGAACGGGGAGCGGGCCCTACGAGCAGTACTTC. This encodes CSARTGSGPYEQYF.

CDR3 residues: CASSLVRDSRTSGNTIYF. The CDR3 DNA reads as TGTGCCAGCAGCTTAGTCCGCGACAGCCGAACCTCTGGAAACACCATATATTTT. The chain joins TRBV25-1 to TRBJ1-3; tentative D call: TRBD1 (5 bases). This CDR3 has 18 amino acids. In germline, CDR1 is MGHDK, CDR2 SYGVNS. V shed 6 bases and J shed 0 bases, with 21 bases lying between them.

The chain combines TRBV25-1 with TRBJ2-6; TRBD1 matches at 9 bases. The CDR3 extends over 18 amino acids. CDR1 MGHDK and CDR2 SYGVNS come from the germline V gene. V gave up 3 bases and J gave up 0 bases; unmatched junction bases: 6. CDR3: CASSEAGTGFSGANVLTF. The CDR3 DNA reads as TGTGCCAGCAGTGAGGCCGGGACAGGGTTCTCTGGGGCCAACGTCCTGACTTTC.

For this clonotype: This may be a read error, as it is one base from a much larger clone. The J gene is TRBJ1-1, the V gene TRBV7-9, with 7 bases aligning to TRBD1. The CDR3 length is 15 residues. Germline loops: CDR1 SEHNR, CDR2 FQNEAQ (reference sequence). The chain's CDR3 is CASSARDSGYTEAIF. DNA of the CDR3: TGTGCCAGCAGCGCGCGGGACAGCGGTTACACTGAAGCTATCTTT.

The rearrangement uses TRBV24-1 and TRBJ1-5, with no clear D. CDR1 is KGHDR, CDR2 SFDVKD, per germline. The CDR3 sequence is 14 residues long. Trimming took 3 bases from V and 11 from J, leaving 16 bases between them. The CDR3 sequence: CATSDQRSQETQHF. CDR3 bases: TGTGCCACCAGTGATCAGCGGAGTCAAGAGACCCAGCATTTT.

This clonotype was recorded many times. V and J are TRBV6-1 and TRBJ1-5; D is uncertain. This CDR3 comprises 13 residues. Deletions cut 4 bases from V and 9 bases from J, with 13 bases between. Germline lookup yields CDR1 MNHNS and CDR2 SASEGT. The chain's CDR3 is CASSGSLGWPQHF. The CDR3 DNA is TGTGCCAGCAGTGGCTCTCTGGGTTGGCCCCAGCATTTT.

This clonotype was observed at least ten times. V is TRBV7-8 and J is TRBJ1-2; TRBD1 matches 9 bases. The CDR3 extends over 16 amino acids. Germline trimming cut 1 base from V and 6 bases from J; bases unmatched to any gene: 9. Germline V gene data show CDR1 as SGHVS and CDR2 as FQNEAQ. CDR3 sequence: CASSLGITGGANGYTF. The CDR3 DNA reads as TGTGCCAGCAGCTTAGGAATAACAGGGGGCGCGAATGGCTACACCTTC.

This rearrangement joins TRBV4-1 to TRBJ1-2; D perhaps matches TRBD1 (6 bases). Trimming pared 2 bases from V and 1 base from J, leaving 11 bases between. The CDR3 covers 15 residues. CDR1 MGHRA and CDR2 YSYEKL come from the germline V gene. The CDR3 reads CASSQRTEVNYGYTF. As DNA, the CDR3 is TGCGCCAGCAGCCAACGGACAGAAGTTAACTATGGCTACACCTTC.

This clonotype appeared a few times. The J gene is TRBJ2-7, the V gene TRBV7-9, with unresolved D. The germline V gene encodes CDR1 SEHNR and CDR2 FQNEAQ (reference sequence). Trimming stripped 6 bases from V and 3 bases from J, with 12 bases between. This CDR3 is 13 amino acids long. In DNA, the CDR3 is TGTGCCAGCAGAAGTAGGATCAGCTACGAGCAGTACTTC. As protein: CASRSRISYEQYF.

This clonotype was counted between two and nine times. The chain employs TRBV7-9 and TRBJ2-5; 12 bases are a match to TRBD2. CDR1 is SEHNR, CDR2 FQNEAQ, per germline (reference sequence). The CDR3 extends over 18 amino acids. The J segment lost 4 bases and the V segment lost 4 bases, leaving 13 bases of the junction unmatched. CDR3 residues: CASSSPLAGGGYLETQYF. CDR3 DNA: TGTGCCAGCAGCTCCCCACTAGCGGGAGGTGGTTATTTAGAGACCCAGTACTTC.

The V call is TRBV7-9, the J call TRBJ2-2; TRBD1 might be the D (5 bases). Germline V gives CDR1 SEHNR, CDR2 FQNEAQ (reference sequence). The germline V and J ends were trimmed by 5 bases and 4 bases, with 11 bases remaining between them. This CDR3 has 14 residues. CDR3 DNA sequence: TGTGCCAGCAGCCTCAGGGTTTTCACCGGGGAGCTGTTTTTT. This translates into CASSLRVFTGELFF.

The table lists this clonotype with many counts. This chain links TRBV12-3 or TRBV12-4 with TRBJ2-7, with TRBD1 matching 9 bases. V gave up 8 bases and J gave up 6 bases; unmatched junction bases: 14. This CDR3 is 15 amino acids long. CDR3 nucleotides: TGTGCCAGCCAAAGGGCGGGACAGGGTTCGGTCGAGCAGTACTTC. It encodes CASQRAGQGSVEQYF.

This rearrangement joins TRBV7-9 to TRBJ2-5; the D gene is possibly TRBD1 (7 bases). From germline, CDR1 is SEHNR and CDR2 FQNEAQ (reference sequence). The ends were cut back, 5 bases at V and 3 bases at J, with 13 bases in the middle. There are 14 residues in the CDR3. Written as DNA, the CDR3 is TGTGCCAGCAGCCAAGGCGGGACAGAAGAGACCCAGTACTTC. This sequence encodes CASSQGGTEETQYF.

The chain couples TRBV5-1 to TRBJ2-2; 13 bases are a match to TRBD2. Germline V gives CDR1 SGHRS, CDR2 YFSETQ. V lost 3 bases and J lost 6; bases outside the gene matches: 8. This CDR3 contains 17 residues. CDR3 coding DNA: TGCGCCAGCAGCTCGCCGGGACTAGCGGGACGGGCCGGGGAGCTGTTTTTT. Translated: CASSSPGLAGRAGELFF.